The TCR beta chain under discussion was sequenced for a study of T-cell memory formation after mild COVID-19. General study results and limits: Largely, contracting CD4+ clones fell within CM and EM, and contracting CD8+ clones within EMRA. Pre-infection memory already had some responding clones, implying cross-reactive memory joined.

V lost 5 bases to trimming and J lost 3 bases, with 3 bases between them. The CDR3 runs 11 residues. Germline V CDR1 and CDR2: SNHLY, FYNNEI. This clonotype turned up a few times. Its antigen is unknown. TCRdb passed the 5' RACE reads through MiXCR, listing each CDR3 protein once. The sample has approximately 150,000 distinct CDR3 sequences, less than 20% seen once. Sequencing was carried out using PBMCs or a T cell subset sorted from them (not recorded which). The V call is TRBV2, the J call TRBJ2-3; D not resolved. The receptor was derived from an adult woman who had mild COVID-19 (a few samples of this study predate the infection). Cell type and time point are not known. The CDR3 is CASSTTDTQYF. CDR3 nucleotide sequence: TGTGCCAGCAGTACAACAGATACGCAGTATTTT.